These T cell receptor beta chains were read from a single sample in a study of T-cell memory formation after mild COVID-19. TCRdb passed the 5' RACE reads through MiXCR, listing each CDR3 protein once. The sample shows 170,000 or so distinct CDR3 sequences, roughly 31% of them seen only once. The sequenced material came from PBMCs or a T cell subset sorted from them (not recorded which). Every receptor here comes from an adult woman who had mild COVID-19 (a few samples of this study predate the infection). Cell type and time point are not known. The CDR3 runs from the conserved cysteine through the conserved F or W. Clone size, where shown, is once, few, many, or a class for clones that have expanded.

TRBV20-1	few	TRBJ1-6	13	CSARDQGREALHF
TRBV7-9	-	TRBJ2-1	15	CASSLAGKSYNEQFF
TRBV19	-	TRBJ1-2	14	CASSILGANYGYTF
TRBV30	few	TRBJ2-1	10	CAWRLNEQFF
TRBV11-3	-	TRBJ2-1	13	CASGRWQYNEQFF
TRBV12-3/TRBV12-4	few	TRBJ2-3	15	CASRGLAGKKDTQYF
TRBV11-3	-	TRBJ2-1	16	CASSLSDRGAYNEQFF
TRBV4-2	-	TRBJ2-2	16	CASSQDRGRRTGELFF
TRBV4-3	few	TRBJ2-5	15	CASSQGAGSQETQYF
TRBV5-1	-	TRBJ1-6	14	CASSPRGANSPLHF
TRBV5-1	-	TRBJ2-1	12	CASRSTRGGKFF
TRBV6-1	few	TRBJ2-7	16	CASSPRWDSRNYEQYF
TRBV20-1	once	TRBJ2-3	12	CSARMLTDTQYF
TRBV27	few	TRBJ2-1	15	CASSSQTSGGNEQFF
TRBV9	-	TRBJ2-2	14	CASSVASTTGELFF
TRBV3-1	few	TRBJ1-1	13	CASIDSGGTEAFF
TRBV7-8	-	TRBJ2-7	16	CASSETGTGDPYEQYF
TRBV5-1	-	TRBJ1-1	15	CASSLATTVNTEAFF
TRBV6-5	-	TRBJ2-7	13	CASQKRGYYEQYF
TRBV18	few	TRBJ1-3	13	CASSPLGRNTIYF
TRBV18	few	TRBJ1-2	18	CASSPGTATIIPNYGYTF
TRBV30	-	TRBJ1-4	13	CAWSVQGNEKLFF
TRBV7-9	-	TRBJ2-3	16	CASSLVGAPSTDTQYF
TRBV7-9	-	TRBJ1-2	10	CASREAGYTF
TRBV12-3/TRBV12-4	-	TRBJ2-1	16	CASSPPGLAGGREQFF
TRBV25-1	few	TRBJ2-1	13	CASSDRTINEQFF
TRBV4-1	-	TRBJ2-1	18	CASSQGIFGSGGYNEQFF
TRBV19	-	TRBJ1-2	15	CASSIVSGTGDGYTF
TRBV7-3	-	TRBJ2-3	14	CASSSDVYADTQYF
TRBV20-1	-	TRBJ1-1	17	CSAREWGAVLGRTEAFF
TRBV7-6	-	TRBJ2-2	13	CASRSNVGGELFF
TRBV15	few	TRBJ1-2	15	CATSRDDTAIYGYTF
TRBV12-3/TRBV12-4	-	TRBJ2-2	15	CASSSDSRNTGELFF
TRBV15	-	TRBJ2-2	15	CATPAGTANTGELFF
TRBV19	-	TRBJ2-7	11	CASAVGWEQYF
TRBV7-9	few	TRBJ2-7	14	CASSLASHPYEQYF
TRBV12-3/TRBV12-4	many	TRBJ1-2	12	CASRATGIRYTF
TRBV7-9	few	TRBJ2-1	12	CASSSYSFEQFF
TRBV7-9	-	TRBJ1-1	14	CASSPPGPGAEAFF
TRBV24-1	-	TRBJ2-3	16	CATSDLGTGSTDTQYF
TRBV29-1	-	TRBJ2-7	12	CSVEDSAYEQYF
TRBV7-7	many	TRBJ2-7	14	CASSLYQGPYEQYF
TRBV9	-	TRBJ2-1	15	CASSVELAVANEQFF
TRBV7-3	few	TRBJ2-5	15	CASSWGLAEQETQYF
TRBV20-1	few	TRBJ1-4	12	CSVRGKNEKLFF
TRBV29-1	-	TRBJ1-2	12	CSADGAPYGYTF
TRBV2	-	TRBJ1-5	13	CASSGQGVQPQHF
TRBV5-1	-	TRBJ2-1	15	CASASTSGGINEQFF
TRBV4-1	few	TRBJ2-7	15	CASSQGQGEGYEQYF
TRBV4-3	-	TRBJ2-1	14	CASSQDGGYNEQFF
TRBV2	-	TRBJ1-1	16	CASSEALEGWQTEAFF
TRBV5-1	-	TRBJ1-2	15	CASSLAVGWGYGYTF
TRBV7-3	-	TRBJ2-1	12	CASSDHRGLKFF